These 16 T cell receptor beta chains were sequenced from one sample in a study of T cell changes during pregnancy in multiple sclerosis. Assay: immunoSEQ multiplex PCR; the TCRdb copy retains only in-frame clones and omits some. The data contain some 60,000 clones, about nine tenths of them singletons. This sample comprised peripheral blood, obtained in the first trimester of pregnancy. The receptors shown here come from a female donor in good health, enrolled as a control in a pregnancy study.

The chain carries TRBV19 and TRBJ2-1, with 15 nucleotides matching TRBD2. The junction had 3 bases not matched to a gene; V was cut back by 6 bases and J by 9 bases. The CDR3 extends over 14 amino acids. Germline lookup yields CDR1 LNHDA and CDR2 SQIVND (reference sequence). As DNA, the CDR3 is TGTGCCAGTAGGTTGGGACTAGCGGGAGGTGAGCAGTTCTTC. As protein: CASRLGLAGGEQFF.

The V call is TRBV7-3, the J call TRBJ2-1; 8 bases are a match to TRBD2. Unmatched junction bases numbered 11, after V lost 6 bases and J lost 7 bases. The CDR3 spans 15 residues. Germline V lookup: CDR1 SGHTA, CDR2 FQGTGA. Here the CDR3 reads CASSSEAGEWNEQFF. The CDR3 region has the DNA TGTGCCAGCAGTTCGGAAGCGGGGGAGTGGAATGAGCAGTTCTTC.

This chain uses TRBV21-1 with TRBJ1-2; the D call of TRBD1 is as the table states it, not checked on the DNA. TRBV21-1 corresponds to a pseudogene. The CDR3 totals 15 residues. Written as DNA, the CDR3 is TGTGCCAGCAGCAATTCGAAGAGACAGAGATATGGCTACACCTTC. Its translation: CASSNSKRQRYGYTF.

The rearrangement uses TRBV11-3 and TRBJ1-1; 7 nucleotides agree with TRBD1. The CDR3 is 15 residues long. Germline loops: CDR1 SGHNT, CDR2 YENEEA. J was trimmed by 2 bases and V by 5 bases; bases with no gene match: 8. CDR3 loop: CASSLLYRGNTEAFF. The CDR3 DNA reads as TGTGCCAGCAGCCTACTTTACAGGGGAAACACTGAAGCTTTCTTT.

CDR3 DNA: TGTGCCAGCAGCAGACAAGAGAGAGCGAACACTGAAGCTTTCTTT. Amino acid sequence: CASSRQERANTEAFF. The chain employs TRBV9 and TRBJ1-1; D gene ambiguous. The CDR3 sequence is 15 residues long. Germline assignment: CDR1 SGDLS and CDR2 YYNGEE. Trimming removed 4 bases from V and 1 base from J, with 14 bases in between. The complete variable domain, with remaining parts taken from reference TRBV9 and TRBJ1-1, reads DSGVTQTPKHLITATGQRVTLRCSPRSGDLSVYWYQQSLDQGLQFLIQYYNGEERAKGNILERFSAQQFPDLHSELNLSSLELGDSALYFCASSRQERANTEAFFGQGTRLTVV.

The genes are TRBV28 and TRBJ2-1; the D is unclear. Germline CDR1 and CDR2: MDHEN and SYDVKM. The CDR3 consists of 14 residues. Trimming took off 3 bases at V and 1 base at J, with 7 bases between the two ends. The CDR3 protein is CASSFAESYNEQFF. The CDR3 coding sequence is TGTGCCAGCAGTTTCGCGGAATCCTACAATGAGCAGTTCTTC.

The chain employs TRBV6-1 and TRBJ2-7; 9 positions agree with TRBD1. There are 15 residues in the CDR3. Germline-derived CDR1 and CDR2 are MNHNS and SASEGT. Trimming removed 1 base from V and 2 bases from J; junction bases left unmatched: 3. The CDR3 region has the DNA TGTGCCAGCAGTGAAGGGACAGGGGTCCCCTACGAGCAGTACTTC. Translating gives CASSEGTGVPYEQYF.

The chain uses TRBV4-3 and TRBJ2-1; 8 nucleotides agree with TRBD2. Germline V gene sequence: CDR1 LGHNA, CDR2 YSLEER. V lost 1 base, J lost 1 base, and 3 bases stayed unmatched. The CDR3 is 16 residues long. The CDR3 sequence is CASSQAASGSYNEQFF. The CDR3 nucleotides read TGCGCCAGCAGCCAAGCGGCTAGCGGGTCCTACAATGAGCAGTTCTTC.

This sequence joins TRBV19 and TRBJ1-3; D is possibly TRBD1 (6 bases). The CDR3 runs to 15 residues. The germline gives CDR1 LNHDA, CDR2 SQIVND (reference sequence). With 8 bases removed from V and 1 base from J, the gap between germline ends came to 15 bases. The CDR3 loop is CASVSRTDSGNTIYF. The DNA of the CDR3 is TGTGCCAGTGTATCTAGGACAGATTCTGGAAACACCATATATTTT.

This chain connects TRBV15 to TRBJ2-1; 9 nucleotides match TRBD2. V was pared by 2 bases and J by 2 bases, with 4 bases of the junction left unmatched. The CDR3 has 16 residues. Germline assignment: CDR1 LNHNV and CDR2 YYDKDF (reference sequence). As DNA, the CDR3 is TGTGCCACCAGCAGATCTAGCGGGGCCCCCTACAATGAGCAGTTCTTC. Its translation is CATSRSSGAPYNEQFF.

The chain recombines TRBV28 with TRBJ1-1; D possibly corresponds to TRBD1 (6 bases). The CDR3 contains 13 residues. Trimming cost V 2 bases and J 10 bases, with 14 bases left between them. CDR1 and CDR2 from the germline V gene are MDHEN and SYDVKM. The chain's CDR3 is CASSLRGARVAFF. CDR3 sequence (DNA): TGTGCCAGCAGTTTACGGGGGGCGCGCGTAGCTTTCTTT.

V gene TRBV7-9 combines with J gene TRBJ2-1; D is unclear. V was pared by 1 base and J by 4 bases, with 2 bases between. From germline, CDR1 is SEHNR and CDR2 FQNEAQ (reference sequence). This CDR3 is built from 12 residues. DNA for the CDR3: TGTGCCAGCAGCTTAGTATACAATGAGCAGTTCTTC. This sequence encodes CASSLVYNEQFF.

The chain recombines TRBV7-9 with TRBJ1-2, with a tentative D call TRBD1 (5 bases). V lost 4 bases, J lost 2 bases, and 11 bases lay in between. Germline CDR1 reads SEHNR; CDR2 reads FQNEAQ (reference sequence). This CDR3 region has 14 residues. DNA of the CDR3: TGTGCCAGCAGCTGGTTAGACAGAAACTATGGCTACACCTTC. This codes for CASSWLDRNYGYTF.

V gene TRBV6-8 combines with J gene TRBJ2-5; 8 positions agree with TRBD1. TRBJ2-7 matches the DNA end more closely, so the J call is doubtful. This CDR3 region has 15 residues. Germline CDR1 reads MNHGY; CDR2 reads SAAAGT. DNA of the CDR3: TGTGCCAGCGGGGGACAGGCCCCTAGCTCCTACGAGCAGTACTTC. Residues: CASGGQAPSSYEQYF.

The chain links TRBV9 to TRBJ2-7; TRBD1 might be the D (6 bases). CDR1 SGDLS and CDR2 YYNGEE come from the germline V gene. Trimming cost V 0 bases and J 2 bases, with 12 bases left between them. The CDR3 contains 15 residues. The CDR3 DNA is TGTGCCAGCAGCGTAGAGGGGGTGGGCACCTACGAGCAGTACTTC. Translated: CASSVEGVGTYEQYF.

V usage is TRBV21-1 and J usage is TRBJ2-5; the table's D call TRBD2 went unverified against the DNA. TRBV21-1 is reported as a pseudogene. CDR3 length: 14 amino acids. CDR3 region: CASSGEGLQETQYF. CDR3 bases: TGTGCCAGCAGTGGAGAGGGCCTCCAAGAGACCCAGTACTTC.